The 25 T cell receptor beta chains in this list originate from one sample, sequenced in a study of T-cell reconstitution after alpha-beta-depleted transplantation in children. Using unique molecular identifiers, the investigators prepared the TCRbeta library. TCRdb independently ran MiXCR on the PCR reads; one entry per CDR3 protein. This table has 200,000 to 300,000 distinct CDR3 sequences, around 12% appearing once. The specimen was PBMCs from the stem cell graft donor, collected from the stem cell graft. The receptors were sampled from a human donor who donated a stem cell graft to a child with acute lymphoblastic leukemia.

This clonotype has at least ten counts. The rearrangement joins TRBV6-5 to TRBJ2-6; D is perhaps TRBD2 (5 bases). This CDR3 contains 18 residues. Trimming shortened V by 4 bases and J by 4 bases, and 20 bases separated the two germline ends. Germline V CDR1 and CDR2: MNHEY, SVGAGI. In nucleotides, the CDR3 is TGTGCCAGCAGTTTGGGTTTGAAAGGGAGCTGGGGGGCCAACGTCCTGACTTTC. This gives the protein CASSLGLKGSWGANVLTF.

This clonotype was detected ten times or more. The V and J genes are TRBV6-1 and TRBJ1-2; 11 nucleotides align to TRBD1. The germline V gene encodes CDR1 MNHNS and CDR2 SASEGT. This CDR3 has 15 amino acids. Germline trimming cut 11 bases from V and 4 bases from J; bases unmatched to any gene: 12. The CDR3: CAGGGRDRGFYGYTF. In nucleotides, the CDR3 is TGTGCCGGCGGGGGCCGGGACAGGGGGTTCTATGGCTACACCTTC.

This clonotype was counted ten times or more. The chain employs TRBV12-3 or TRBV12-4 and TRBJ2-1; D is undetermined. This CDR3 has 12 amino acids. Trimming cost V 2 bases and J 7 bases, with 6 bases left between them. The CDR3 region has the DNA TGTGCCAGCAGTTTACAGGAGAATGAGCAGTTCTTC. Amino acid sequence: CASSLQENEQFF.

This clonotype was picked up many times. This CDR3 reads CSVRGGDGYTF. The CDR3 DNA reads as TGCAGCGTTCGAGGGGGCGATGGCTACACCTTC. The chain couples TRBV29-1 to TRBJ1-2; 7 bases map to TRBD1. The J segment lost 6 bases and the V segment lost 5 bases, leaving 3 bases of the junction unmatched. Germline assignment: CDR1 SQVTM and CDR2 ANQGSEA. The CDR3 has 11 amino acids.

This clonotype was seen many times. This CDR3 reads CASSLVGGRAVVIRNNEQFF. The CDR3, as DNA: TGTGCCAGCAGCTTGGTAGGCGGGAGGGCCGTCGTAATAAGAAACAATGAGCAGTTCTTC. V is TRBV5-4 and J is TRBJ2-1; 9 positions match TRBD2. The J segment lost 5 bases and the V segment lost 0 bases, leaving 18 bases of the junction unmatched. This CDR3 spans 20 amino acids. Germline V lookup: CDR1 SGHNT, CDR2 YYREEE (reference sequence).

This clonotype was detected many times. This rearrangement joins TRBV12-3 or TRBV12-4 to TRBJ1-1, with D possibly TRBD1 on 6 matching bases. The CDR3 totals 12 residues. The V gene lost 7 bases and the J gene lost 8 bases, with 14 bases spanning the gap. The DNA for the CDR3 is TGTGCCAGCATTGGGGGCCGGGAAGAAGCTTTCTTT. This codes for CASIGGREEAFF.

This clonotype was seen ten or more times. The chain has TRBV7-9 and TRBJ2-3; D remains unclear. The CDR3 sequence is 12 residues long. Germline-derived CDR1 and CDR2 are SEHNR and FQNEAQ (reference sequence). The V and J ends lost 4 bases and 2 bases respectively, with 4 bases between them. The CDR3 nucleotides are TGTGCCAGCAGCTCGAACACAGATACGCAGTATTTT. Its protein product is CASSSNTDTQYF.

In this sample, this clonotype turned up a few times. The chain is built from TRBV7-8 and TRBJ2-7; D uncertain. The CDR3 runs 13 residues. Trimming removed 5 bases at V and 3 bases at J, with 11 bases between. CDR1 is SGHVS, CDR2 FQNEAQ, per germline. The DNA for the CDR3 is TGTGCCAGCAGCCCCGAAGGGCGCTACGAGCAGTACTTC. Its translation is CASSPEGRYEQYF. The full variable domain, rest sourced from reference TRBV7-8 and TRBJ2-7, is GAGVSQSPRYKVAKRGQDVALRCDPISGHVSLFWYQQALGQGPEFLTYFQNEAQLDKSGLPSDRFFAERPEGSVSTLKIQRTQQEDSAVYLCASSPEGRYEQYFGPGTRLTVT.

This clonotype has a count of ten or more. The rearrangement uses TRBV24-1 and TRBJ1-5; 12 bases align to TRBD1. The CDR3 has 17 residues. Germline loops: CDR1 KGHDR, CDR2 SFDVKD. J was trimmed by 3 bases and V by 4 bases; bases with no gene match: 6. The CDR3 sequence: CATSDAGTGGDNQPQHF. The DNA of the CDR3 is TGTGCCACCAGTGACGCCGGGACAGGGGGCGACAATCAGCCCCAGCATTTT.

This chain connects TRBV6-2 or TRBV6-3 to TRBJ2-1; D remains ambiguous. The ends were cut back, 6 bases at V and 5 bases at J, with 14 bases in the middle. Germline values: CDR1 MNHEY, CDR2 SVGEGT. This CDR3 comprises 14 residues. CDR3 region: CASRRHGSDNEQFF. CDR3 in DNA: TGTGCCAGCAGGAGACATGGTTCCGACAATGAGCAGTTCTTC.

This clonotype was detected many times. V and J are TRBV4-2 and TRBJ1-1; perhaps TRBD1 as D (6 bases). CDR3 length equals 17 residues. V was pared by 4 bases and J by 2 bases, with 20 bases between. The V gene's germline CDR1 is LGHNA and CDR2 YNFKEQ. DNA for the CDR3: TGTGCCAGCAGCCCAGGGGCGGGGCCCAGAGGTAACACTGAAGCTTTCTTT. This gives the protein CASSPGAGPRGNTEAFF.

This clonotype was picked up a small number of times. The rearrangement links TRBV9 to TRBJ1-3; 7 nucleotides agree with TRBD1. The germline V gene encodes CDR1 SGDLS and CDR2 YYNGEE. V gave up 0 bases and J gave up 4 bases; unmatched junction bases: 4. The CDR3 has 15 residues. The CDR3 protein is CASSVEGALGNTIYF. CDR3 coding DNA: TGTGCCAGCAGCGTAGAGGGGGCTCTGGGAAACACCATATATTTT. The variable domain in full, completed from reference TRBV9 and TRBJ1-3, reads DSGVTQTPKHLITATGQRVTLRCSPRSGDLSVYWYQQSLDQGLQFLIQYYNGEERAKGNILERFSAQQFPDLHSELNLSSLELGDSALYFCASSVEGALGNTIYFGEGSWLTVV.

This clonotype was recorded at least ten times. The chain joins TRBV14 to TRBJ1-5; TRBD1 might be the D (5 bases). The germline gives CDR1 SGHDN, CDR2 FVKESK. The ends were cut back, 1 base at V and 2 bases at J, with 24 bases in the middle. This CDR3 comprises 20 residues. The CDR3 DNA reads TGTGCCAGCAGCCAAGTACCTCCCAAGGTTTGGGGGTCGGGCAATCAGCCCCAGCATTTT. Amino acid sequence: CASSQVPPKVWGSGNQPQHF.

In this sample, this clonotype turned up many times. The chain recombines TRBV12-3 or TRBV12-4 with TRBJ2-5; a possible D gene is TRBD2 (5 bases). The CDR3 spans 11 residues. V lost 6 bases, J lost 3 bases, and 5 bases lay in between. The CDR3 DNA reads as TGTGCCAGCAGGGAGGAAGAGACCCAGTACTTC. Its translation: CASREEETQYF.

Ten or more counts support this clonotype. V and J are TRBV20-1 and TRBJ1-1; D is uncertain. The germline V and J ends were trimmed by 1 base and 3 bases, with 6 bases remaining between them. CDR1 is DFQATT and CDR2 is SNEGSKA in the germline V gene (reference sequence). CDR3 length: 12 amino acids. The CDR3 DNA is TGCAGTGCTAGAGTTCGACACACTGAAGCTTTCTTT. It translates to CSARVRHTEAFF.

This clonotype was detected ten times or more. The J gene is TRBJ2-5, the V gene TRBV20-1, with 8 bases that match TRBD2. V trimming: 5 bases; J trimming: 1 base; junction bases outside the gene matches: 6. This CDR3 has 14 amino acids. Looked up from germline, CDR1 is DFQATT and CDR2 is SNEGSKA (reference sequence). The CDR3 DNA sequence: TGCAGTGCTTCCCGGACTAGCTTCCAAGAGACCCAGTACTTC. This sequence encodes CSASRTSFQETQYF.

This clonotype was counted between two and nine times. The V and J genes are TRBV7-3 and TRBJ2-5, with 7 nucleotides matching TRBD2. Germline-derived CDR1 and CDR2 are SGHTA and FQGTGA. CDR3 size: 13 residues. V shed 8 bases, J shed 5 bases, and the junction held 8 bases outside the gene matches. The CDR3 spells CASCAGVCETQYF. For the CDR3, the DNA is TGTGCCAGCTGTGCGGGAGTTTGTGAGACCCAGTACTTC.

This clonotype came up many times. This chain connects TRBV6-2 or TRBV6-3 to TRBJ2-1; weak D call: TRBD1 (5 bases). Germline CDR1 and CDR2: MNHEY and SVGEGT. Trimming took 2 bases from V and 7 from J, leaving 9 bases between them. The CDR3 extends over 13 amino acids. In DNA, the CDR3 is TGTGCCAGCAGTTACGGGGCCGGGAATGAGCAGTTCTTC. It specifies CASSYGAGNEQFF.

The chain is built from TRBV6-2 or TRBV6-3 and TRBJ1-1; weak D call: TRBD1 (5 bases). V lost 8 bases and J lost 6, with 16 bases in between. Germline V gene data show CDR1 as MNHEY and CDR2 as SVGEGT. This CDR3 is built from 13 residues. CDR3 sequence reads: CASALGGKAEAFF. In nucleotides, the CDR3 is TGTGCCAGCGCCCTCGGGGGGAAGGCTGAAGCTTTCTTT.

This clonotype was picked up a small number of times. The rearrangement links TRBV30 to TRBJ2-1; 7 bases match TRBD2. V was pared by 2 bases and J by 4 bases, with 5 bases of the junction left unmatched. Germline V gene sequence: CDR1 GTSNPN, CDR2 SVGIG (reference sequence). The CDR3 length is 14 residues. CDR3 protein: CAWSRTRYYNEQFF. CDR3 DNA: TGTGCCTGGAGTCGGACTAGATATTACAATGAGCAGTTCTTC.

This clonotype was recorded many times. The rearrangement uses TRBV28 and TRBJ2-5, with D tentatively TRBD1 or TRBD2 (5 bases each). This CDR3 has 15 residues. V lost 5 bases to trimming and J lost 7 bases, with 20 bases between them. Germline-derived CDR1 and CDR2 are MDHEN and SYDVKM. The CDR3 nucleotides are TGTGCCAGCAGTCGTACCGGGACCTTTAAGGGGACCCAGTACTTC. Residues: CASSRTGTFKGTQYF.

The CDR3: CASSPGQHASYGYTF. The CDR3 DNA is TGTGCCAGCAGCCCCGGGCAGCACGCCTCCTATGGCTACACCTTC. The rearrangement uses TRBV4-2 and TRBJ1-2, with D unresolved. Germline V gene sequence: CDR1 LGHNA, CDR2 YNFKEQ. V gave up 4 bases and J gave up 4 bases, with 16 bases separating them. This CDR3 comprises 15 residues.

In the case of this clonotype: A read error may be the cause here, since a much bigger clone is one base away. This is likely a read error, given that the CDR3 carries no conserved phenylalanine or tryptophan at its end. The chain is built from TRBV6-1 and TRBJ2-3; 10 nucleotides line up with TRBD2. J gave up 2 bases and V 2 bases, and 7 bases lay outside the gene matches. The CDR3 is 17 residues long. CDR1 MNHNS and CDR2 SASEGT come from the germline V gene. The CDR3 DNA reads as TGTGCCAGCAGTGAATGGCGACTAGCGGGTGCCACAGATACGCAGTATTAT. As protein: CASSEWRLAGATDTQYY.

The chain employs TRBV4-1 and TRBJ2-7; D assignment may be TRBD1 or TRBD2 (6 bases each). The CDR3 runs 20 residues. The ends were cut back, 0 bases at V and 3 bases at J, with 27 bases in the middle. CDR1 is MGHRA, CDR2 YSYEKL, per germline. The chain's CDR3 is CASSQDLAIVKGERGYEQYF. The CDR3 DNA reads TGCGCCAGCAGCCAAGATCTAGCGATAGTTAAGGGGGAGCGCGGCTACGAGCAGTACTTC.

The sample holds many counts of this clonotype. The rearrangement joins TRBV15 to TRBJ2-7, with TRBD2 identical over 11 bases. This CDR3 contains 14 residues. V dropped 6 bases and J dropped 7; count of bases not matched to a gene: 8. The V gene's germline CDR1 is LNHNV and CDR2 YYDKDF (reference sequence). CDR3: CATSTLAGGEEQYF. CDR3 nucleotides: TGTGCCACCAGTACCCTAGCGGGAGGAGAAGAGCAGTACTTC.